This entry concerns a single T cell receptor (beta chain). Measured with immunoSEQ multiplex PCR; TCRdb has only the in-frame clones, and not every one. Of hundreds of thousands of clones detected, roughly four fifths appear once; the ten largest clones hold about 7.4%. The source of the sample is a study of Ad26.COV2.S vaccination and SARS-CoV-2 variants. Study at large: A participant enrolled in the COV1001 Ad26.COV2.S trial arm provided the sample.

Regarding treatment: roughly 19 received Ad26.COV2.S at low or high dose, single or two shots; about 5 received placebo; per-sample allocation not given. Vaccine and placebo recipients were sampled on day 63 after the first injection. The TCR originated in a person between 18 and 65 years old who received the Ad26.COV2.S COVID-19 vaccine or a placebo. The specimen was peripheral blood, collected in a trial of Ad26.COV2.S vaccine versus placebo.

The CDR3 loop reads CASSLLSPRTNEKLFF. DNA for the CDR3: TGCGCCAGCAGCCTCCTTAGTCCTCGAACTAATGAAAAACTGTTTTTT. This chain uses TRBV5-1 with TRBJ1-4, with D hard to call. The V end lost 4 bases, the J end lost 1 base, and 14 bases lay between the germline ends. CDR3 size: 16 residues. Germline assignment: CDR1 SGHRS and CDR2 YFSETQ. Looking up the rest from reference TRBV5-1 and TRBJ1-4 gives the full variable domain: KAGVTQTPRYLIKTRGQQVTLSCSPISGHRSVSWYQQTPGQGLQFLFEYFSETQRNKGNFPGRFSGRQFSNSRSEMNVSTLELGDSALYLCASSLLSPRTNEKLFFGSGTQLSVL.